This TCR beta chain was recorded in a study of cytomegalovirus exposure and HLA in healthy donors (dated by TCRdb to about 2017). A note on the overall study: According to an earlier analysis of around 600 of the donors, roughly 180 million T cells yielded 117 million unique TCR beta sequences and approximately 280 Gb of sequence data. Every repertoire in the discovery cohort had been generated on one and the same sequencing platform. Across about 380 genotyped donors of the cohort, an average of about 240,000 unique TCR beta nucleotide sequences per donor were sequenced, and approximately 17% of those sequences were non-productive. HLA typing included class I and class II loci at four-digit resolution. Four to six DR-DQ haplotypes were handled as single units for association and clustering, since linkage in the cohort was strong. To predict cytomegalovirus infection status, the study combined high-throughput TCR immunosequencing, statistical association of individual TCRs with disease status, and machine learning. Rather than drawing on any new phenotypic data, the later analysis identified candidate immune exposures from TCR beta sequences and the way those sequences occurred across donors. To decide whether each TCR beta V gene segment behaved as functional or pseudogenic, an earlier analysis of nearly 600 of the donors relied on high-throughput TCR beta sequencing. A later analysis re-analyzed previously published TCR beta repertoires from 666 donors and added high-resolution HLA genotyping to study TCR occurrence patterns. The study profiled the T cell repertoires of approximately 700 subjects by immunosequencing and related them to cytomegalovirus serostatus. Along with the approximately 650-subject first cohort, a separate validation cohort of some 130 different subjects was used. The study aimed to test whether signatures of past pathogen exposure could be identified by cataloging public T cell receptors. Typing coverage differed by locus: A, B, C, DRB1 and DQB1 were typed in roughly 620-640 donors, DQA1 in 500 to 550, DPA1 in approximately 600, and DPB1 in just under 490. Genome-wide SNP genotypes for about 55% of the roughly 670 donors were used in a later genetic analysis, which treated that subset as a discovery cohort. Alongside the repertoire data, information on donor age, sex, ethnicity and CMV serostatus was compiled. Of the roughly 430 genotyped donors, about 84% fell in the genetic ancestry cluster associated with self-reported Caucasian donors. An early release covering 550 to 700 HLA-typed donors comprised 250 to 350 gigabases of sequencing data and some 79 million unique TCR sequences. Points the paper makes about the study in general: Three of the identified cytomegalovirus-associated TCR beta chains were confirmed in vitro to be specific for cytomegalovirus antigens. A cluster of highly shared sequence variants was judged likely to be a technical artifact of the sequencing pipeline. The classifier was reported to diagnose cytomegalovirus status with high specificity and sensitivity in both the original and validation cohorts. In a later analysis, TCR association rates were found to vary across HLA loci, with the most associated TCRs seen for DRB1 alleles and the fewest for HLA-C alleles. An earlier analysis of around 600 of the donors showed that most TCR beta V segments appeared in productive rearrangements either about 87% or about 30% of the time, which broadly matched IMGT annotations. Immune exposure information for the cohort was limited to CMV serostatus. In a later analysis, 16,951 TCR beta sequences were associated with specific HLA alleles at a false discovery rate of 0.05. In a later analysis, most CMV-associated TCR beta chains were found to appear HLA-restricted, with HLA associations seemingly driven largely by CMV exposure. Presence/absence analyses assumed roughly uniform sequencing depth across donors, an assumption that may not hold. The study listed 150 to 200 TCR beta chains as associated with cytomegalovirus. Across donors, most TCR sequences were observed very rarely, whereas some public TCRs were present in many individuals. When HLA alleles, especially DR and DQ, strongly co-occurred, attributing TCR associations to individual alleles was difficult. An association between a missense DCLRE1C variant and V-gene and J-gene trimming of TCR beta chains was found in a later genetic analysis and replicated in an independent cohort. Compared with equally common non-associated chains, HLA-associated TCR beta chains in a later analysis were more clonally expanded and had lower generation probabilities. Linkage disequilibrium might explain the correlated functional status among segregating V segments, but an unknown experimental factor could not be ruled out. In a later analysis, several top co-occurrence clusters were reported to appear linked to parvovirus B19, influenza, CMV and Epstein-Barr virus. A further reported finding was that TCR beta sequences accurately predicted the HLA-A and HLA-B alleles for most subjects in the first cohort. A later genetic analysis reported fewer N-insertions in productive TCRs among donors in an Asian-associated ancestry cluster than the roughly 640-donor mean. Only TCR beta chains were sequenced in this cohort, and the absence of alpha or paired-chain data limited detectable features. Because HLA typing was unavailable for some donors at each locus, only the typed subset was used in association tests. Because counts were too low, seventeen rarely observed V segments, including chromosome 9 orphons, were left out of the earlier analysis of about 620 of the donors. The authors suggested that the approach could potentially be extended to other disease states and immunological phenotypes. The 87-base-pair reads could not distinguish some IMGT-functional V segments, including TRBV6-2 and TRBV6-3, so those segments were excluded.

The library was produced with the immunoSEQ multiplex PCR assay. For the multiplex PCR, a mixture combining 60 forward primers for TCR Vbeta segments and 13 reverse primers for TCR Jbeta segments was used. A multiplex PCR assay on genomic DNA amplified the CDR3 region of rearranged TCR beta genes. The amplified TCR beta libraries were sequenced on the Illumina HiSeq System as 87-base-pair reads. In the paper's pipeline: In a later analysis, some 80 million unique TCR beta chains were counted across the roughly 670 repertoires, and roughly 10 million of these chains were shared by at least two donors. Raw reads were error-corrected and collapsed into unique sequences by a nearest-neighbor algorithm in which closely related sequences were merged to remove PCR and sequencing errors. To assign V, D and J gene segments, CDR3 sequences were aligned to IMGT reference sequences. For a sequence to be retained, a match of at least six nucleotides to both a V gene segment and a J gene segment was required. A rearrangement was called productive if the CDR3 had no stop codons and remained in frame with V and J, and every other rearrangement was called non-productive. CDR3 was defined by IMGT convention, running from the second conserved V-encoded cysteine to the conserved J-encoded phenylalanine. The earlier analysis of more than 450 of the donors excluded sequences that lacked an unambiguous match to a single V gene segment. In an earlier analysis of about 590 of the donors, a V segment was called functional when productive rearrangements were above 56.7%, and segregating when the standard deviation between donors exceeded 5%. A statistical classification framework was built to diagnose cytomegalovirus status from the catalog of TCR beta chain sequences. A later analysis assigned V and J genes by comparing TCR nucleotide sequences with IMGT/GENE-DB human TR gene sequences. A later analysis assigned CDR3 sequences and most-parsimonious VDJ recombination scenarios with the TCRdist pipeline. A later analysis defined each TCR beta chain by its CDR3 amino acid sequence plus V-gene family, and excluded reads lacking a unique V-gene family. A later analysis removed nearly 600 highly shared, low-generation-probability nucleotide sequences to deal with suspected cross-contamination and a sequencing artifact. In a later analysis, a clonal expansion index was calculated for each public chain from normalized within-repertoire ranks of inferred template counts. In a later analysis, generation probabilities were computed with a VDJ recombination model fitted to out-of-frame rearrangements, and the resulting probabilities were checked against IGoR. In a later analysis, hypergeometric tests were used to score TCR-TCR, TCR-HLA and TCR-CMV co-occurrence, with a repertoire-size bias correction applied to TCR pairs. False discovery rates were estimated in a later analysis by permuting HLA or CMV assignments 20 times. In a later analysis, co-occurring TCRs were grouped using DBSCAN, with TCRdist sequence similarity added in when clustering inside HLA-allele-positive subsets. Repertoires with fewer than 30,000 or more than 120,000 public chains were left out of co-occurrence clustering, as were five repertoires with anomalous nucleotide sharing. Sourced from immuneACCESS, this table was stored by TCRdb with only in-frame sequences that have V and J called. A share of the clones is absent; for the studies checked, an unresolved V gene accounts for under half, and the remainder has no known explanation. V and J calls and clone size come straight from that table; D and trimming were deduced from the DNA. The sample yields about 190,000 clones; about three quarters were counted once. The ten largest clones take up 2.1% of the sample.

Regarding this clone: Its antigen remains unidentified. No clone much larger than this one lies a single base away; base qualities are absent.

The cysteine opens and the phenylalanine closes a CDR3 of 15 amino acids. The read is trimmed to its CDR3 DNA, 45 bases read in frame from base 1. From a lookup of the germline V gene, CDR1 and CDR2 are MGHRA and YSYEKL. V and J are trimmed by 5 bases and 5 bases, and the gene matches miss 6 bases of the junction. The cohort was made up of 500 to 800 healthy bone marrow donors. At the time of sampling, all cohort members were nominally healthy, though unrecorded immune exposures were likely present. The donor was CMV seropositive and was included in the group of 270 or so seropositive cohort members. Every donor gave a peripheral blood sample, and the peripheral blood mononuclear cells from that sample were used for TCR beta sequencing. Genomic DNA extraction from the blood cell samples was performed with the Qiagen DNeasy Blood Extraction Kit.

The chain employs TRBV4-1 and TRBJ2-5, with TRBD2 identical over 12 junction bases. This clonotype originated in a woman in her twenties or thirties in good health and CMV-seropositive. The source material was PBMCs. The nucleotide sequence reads TGCGCCAGCAGCACCCGGACTAGCGGGATGGAGACCCAGTACTTC. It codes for CASSTRTSGMETQYF.